This T cell receptor (beta chain) came from a study of blood T cell repertoires in COVID-19. For the study at large: The analysed material was cDNA or gDNA that came from T cells, B-cell-depleted T cells, or PBMCs.

Clones were read by immunoSEQ multiplex PCR, and TCRdb kept only the in-frame ones, dropping some. The data contain a few hundred thousand clones, less than 90% of them seen just once; the ten biggest clones take up roughly 2%. The CDR3 runs to 17 residues. V lost 4 bases to trimming and J lost 6 bases; unmatched junction nucleotides: 9. From germline, CDR1 is SGHNT and CDR2 YYREEE (reference sequence). This receptor was identified in a young man with active or convalescent COVID-19. Sequenced material: peripheral blood. V is TRBV5-4 and J is TRBJ2-3; 15 bases agree with TRBD2. CDR3 nucleotide sequence: TGTGCCAGCAGCCCTGGACTAGCGGGGGGGCCGAGGGATACGCAGTATTTT. It translates to CASSPGLAGGPRDTQYF.